These T cell receptor beta chains were read from a single sample in a study of T cell responses to AZD1222 COVID-19 vaccine. Using immunoSEQ multiplex PCR, the repertoire was profiled, and TCRdb retains in-frame clones only, with some absent. The sample records 90,000 to 120,000 clones, around 90% being singletons. Sequences were derived from peripheral blood, sampled on day 0 of AZD1222 vaccination. The receptors were gathered from an adult in good health. Both conserved end residues are part of each CDR3. D genes are given only for firm matches. Size tells how often a clone was seen (once, few, many) or the class of an expanded clone, and some rows leave it out.

D gene	V gene	J gene	clone size	CDR3 protein	CDR3 DNA
TRBD1	TRBV6-5	TRBJ2-2	NA	CASRYGQGGPEELFF	TGTGCCAGCAGATACGGACAGGGGGGACCCGAGGAGCTGTTTTTT
NA	TRBV5-4	TRBJ1-5	NA	CASSLGGINQPQHF	TGTGCCAGCAGCTTGGGGGGAATCAATCAGCCCCAGCATTTT
TRBD2	TRBV15	TRBJ2-7	NA	CATSREASGRSSYEQYF	TGTGCCACCAGCAGAGAGGCTAGCGGTAGGAGCTCCTACGAGCAGTACTTC
NA	TRBV12-3/TRBV12-4	TRBJ2-7	NA	CASSHLGEQYF	TGTGCCAGCAGTCACCTGGGAGAGCAGTACTTC
NA	TRBV19	TRBJ1-3	NA	CASNAGYSGNTIYF	TGTGCCAGTAACGCAGGGTACAGTGGAAACACCATATATTTT
NA	TRBV28	TRBJ2-6	NA	CASSHSGGGANVLTF	TGTGCCAGCAGCCACAGTGGCGGGGGGGCCAACGTCCTGACTTTC
TRBD2	TRBV11-2	TRBJ2-1	few	CASSSQLGGGDRYNEQFF	TGTGCCAGCAGCTCCCAGCTAGGTGGGGGGGACCGATACAATGAGCAGTTCTTC
NA	TRBV5-1	TRBJ2-3	NA	CASSLGARSTDTQYF	TGCGCCAGCAGCCTGGGAGCCCGAAGCACAGATACGCAGTATTTT
TRBD1	TRBV28	TRBJ1-6	NA	CASRGTGEMAYRSPLHF	TGTGCCAGCAGGGGGACAGGGGAAATGGCATATCGTTCACCCCTCCACTTT
NA	TRBV28	TRBJ2-7	NA	CASSGSGGPSYEQYF	TGTGCCAGCAGTGGGTCGGGCGGGCCGTCCTACGAGCAGTACTTC
TRBD2	TRBV29-1	TRBJ2-1	NA	CSVEVSGFGLGEQFF	TGCAGCGTTGAAGTTAGCGGGTTTGGATTGGGTGAGCAGTTCTTC
NA	TRBV4-2	TRBJ2-7	NA	CASSQESRTWNYEQYF	TGTGCCAGCAGCCAAGAATCCCGGACTTGGAACTACGAGCAGTACTTC
NA	TRBV12-5	TRBJ1-6	NA	CASGSSYNSPLHF	TGTGCTAGTGGGAGCTCCTATAATTCACCCCTCCACTTT
NA	TRBV7-9	TRBJ1-5	NA	CASSPGGNQPQHF	TGTGCCAGCAGCCCCGGAGGCAATCAGCCCCAGCATTTT
NA	TRBV5-1	TRBJ2-1	NA	CASSPSATNEQFF	TGCGCCAGCAGCCCAAGCGCTACCAATGAGCAGTTCTTC
NA	TRBV5-8	TRBJ2-2	NA	CASSFLRGTQNTGELFF	TGTGCCAGCAGCTTCCTCCGTGGGACCCAGAACACCGGGGAGCTGTTTTTT
NA	TRBV7-9	TRBJ1-1	NA	CASSKMTNTEAFF	TGTGCCAGCAGCAAAATGACGAACACTGAAGCTTTCTTT
NA	TRBV15	TRBJ2-2	NA	CATSRDKPTNTGELFF	TGTGCCACCAGCAGAGATAAGCCAACGAACACCGGGGAGCTGTTTTTT
NA	TRBV12-3/TRBV12-4	TRBJ1-1	NA	CASSLSTGTEAFF	TGTGCCAGCAGTTTAAGTACCGGAACTGAAGCTTTCTTT
NA	TRBV19	TRBJ2-3	once	CASSEGGTDTQYF	TGTGCCAGTAGTGAGGGGGGTACAGATACGCAGTATTTT
NA	TRBV6-1	TRBJ1-4	NA	CASSERSATNEKLFF	TGTGCCAGCAGTGAAAGGAGTGCAACTAATGAAAAACTGTTTTTT
TRBD1	TRBV6-5	TRBJ1-3	NA	CASSRDREAGNTIYF	TGTGCCAGCAGCCGGGACAGGGAAGCTGGAAATACCATATATTTT
NA	TRBV10-1	TRBJ2-3	once	CASRGGTTDTQYF	TGCGCCAGCAGAGGGGGGACCACAGATACGCAGTATTTT
NA	TRBV6-6	TRBJ2-7	NA	CASLENNEQYF	TGTGCCAGCCTTGAGAATAACGAGCAGTACTTC
TRBD1	TRBV7-2	TRBJ1-1	NA	CASSFRQGNTEAFF	TGTGCCAGCAGCTTTCGACAGGGGAACACTGAAGCTTTCTTT
NA	TRBV19	TRBJ1-6	NA	CASSTRAINSPLHF	TGTGCCAGTAGTACCCGGGCTATAAATTCACCCCTCCACTTT
NA	TRBV6-2/TRBV6-3	TRBJ2-3	NA	CASSLLGASTDTQYF	TGTGCCAGCAGCCTCTTGGGCGCGAGCACAGATACGCAGTATTTT
NA	TRBV3-1/TRBV3-2	TRBJ2-1	NA	CASSSGNSRQFF	TGTGCCAGCAGCTCCGGGAACTCAAGGCAGTTCTTC
TRBD1	TRBV27	TRBJ1-1	NA	CASSPIDRDSEAFF	TGTGCCAGCAGTCCGATTGACAGGGACTCTGAAGCTTTCTTT
NA	TRBV6-1	TRBJ2-7	few	CASSEEGDYYEQYF	TGTGCCAGCAGTGAAGAGGGCGACTACTACGAGCAGTACTTC
NA	TRBV7-2	TRBJ1-5	few	CASSTRTASNQPQHF	TGTGCCAGCAGCACACGGACAGCGTCCAATCAGCCCCAGCATTTT
NA	TRBV12-3/TRBV12-4	TRBJ1-1	once	CATRVIGTEAFF	TGTGCCACCAGGGTCATAGGGACTGAAGCTTTCTTT
TRBD2	TRBV28	TRBJ2-1	once	CASSFSLAESSYNEQFF	TGTGCCAGCAGTTTTTCGCTAGCGGAGAGCTCCTACAATGAGCAGTTCTTC
NA	TRBV5-4	TRBJ1-2	few	CASSPGGGYTF	TGTGCCAGCAGCCCCGGAGGGGGCTACACCTTC
NA	TRBV5-5	TRBJ1-1	once	CASSFGALTEAFF	TGTGCCAGCAGCTTCGGGGCTCTCACTGAAGCTTTCTTT
NA	TRBV21-1	TRBJ2-1	NA	CASSNSGGEQFF	TGTGCCAGCAGCAACTCGGGAGGCGAGCAGTTCTTC
NA	TRBV28	TRBJ1-4	once	CASSLGNEKLFF	TGTGCCAGCAGTTTGGGGAATGAAAAACTGTTTTTT
NA	TRBV7-2	TRBJ2-1	NA	CASSRTWEMRQFF	TGTGCCAGCAGCCGAACTTGGGAAATGCGCCAGTTCTTC
NA	TRBV27	TRBJ2-6	NA	CASTSPGANVLTF	TGTGCCAGCACCTCCCCTGGGGCCAACGTCCTGACTTTC
NA	TRBV19	TRBJ1-1	NA	CASSIHKNTEAFF	TGTGCCAGTAGTATCCATAAGAACACTGAAGCTTTCTTT
TRBD1	TRBV27	TRBJ2-6	NA	CASSKDRGTIKSGANVLTF	TGTGCCAGCAGCAAGGACAGGGGGACCATTAAATCTGGGGCCAACGTCCTGACTTTC
NA	TRBV5-1	TRBJ2-3	few	CASSSGRSTDTQYF	TGCGCCAGCAGCTCAGGACGGAGCACAGATACGCAGTATTTT
TRBD1	TRBV7-2	TRBJ1-2	NA	CASSPWTGSNYGYTF	TGTGCCAGCAGCCCGTGGACAGGTTCTAACTATGGCTACACCTTC
NA	TRBV25-1	TRBJ2-3	NA	CASSVSGYTDTQYF	TGTGCCAGCAGTGTTAGCGGCTACACAGATACGCAGTATTTT
TRBD1	TRBV6-5	TRBJ1-4	NA	CASRMDRNEKLFF	TGTGCCAGCCGAATGGACAGGAATGAAAAACTGTTTTTT
TRBD1	TRBV4-1	TRBJ2-5	NA	CASSQGTGGRETQYF	TGCGCCAGCAGCCAAGGTACAGGGGGCAGAGAGACCCAGTACTTC
NA	TRBV24-1	TRBJ2-5	NA	CATSTPTVQETQYF	TGTGCCACCAGTACCCCGACGGTCCAAGAGACCCAGTACTTC
NA	TRBV11-3	TRBJ2-2	NA	CASSLVGELFF	TGTGCCAGCAGCTTAGTCGGGGAGCTGTTTTTT
NA	TRBV30	TRBJ2-1	NA	CAWEVLDYNEQFF	TGTGCCTGGGAGGTTCTAGATTACAATGAGCAGTTCTTC